The sequence of this T cell receptor (beta chain) was determined in a study of OX40 agonist ivuxolimab in advanced cancers. J gave up 0 bases and V 11 bases, and 8 bases lay outside the gene matches. The CDR3 consists of 14 residues. Germline V lookup: CDR1 SNHLY, CDR2 FYNNEI. The table came from immunoSEQ multiplex PCR; TCRdb's copy has only in-frame clones and leaves some out. This table holds some 37,000 clones, more than 60% found once. The material was CD4+ or CD8+ T cells sorted from blood, obtained in a trial of the OX40 agonist ivuxolimab. This rearrangement joins TRBV2 to TRBJ2-7, with 9 bases lining up with TRBD1. The clonotype was recovered from an adult with an advanced solid tumor such as melanoma, head and neck, liver or kidney cancer. CDR3 in amino acids: CAGRQGVNSYEQYF. The CDR3 DNA follows: TGTGCCGGACGACAGGGGGTGAACTCCTACGAGCAGTACTTC.